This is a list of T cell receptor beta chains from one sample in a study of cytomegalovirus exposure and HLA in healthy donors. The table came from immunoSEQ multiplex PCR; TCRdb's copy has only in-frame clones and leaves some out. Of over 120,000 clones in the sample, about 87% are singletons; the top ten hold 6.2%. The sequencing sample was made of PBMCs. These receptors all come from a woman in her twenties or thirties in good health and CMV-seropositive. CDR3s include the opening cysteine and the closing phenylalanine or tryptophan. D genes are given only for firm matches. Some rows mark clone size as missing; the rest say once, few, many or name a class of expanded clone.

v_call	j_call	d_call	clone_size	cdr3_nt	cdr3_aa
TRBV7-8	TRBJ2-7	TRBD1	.	TGTGCCAGCAGCAAAACAGGGGCCCGTTTGAGGGAGCAGTACTTC	CASSKTGARLREQYF
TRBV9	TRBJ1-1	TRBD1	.	TGTGCCAGCAGCGACGGGACAGGCGAGAAAGCTTTCTTT	CASSDGTGEKAFF
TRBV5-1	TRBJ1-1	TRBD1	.	TGCGCCAGCAGCTTAGAAGGGGGCAAAGCTTTCTTT	CASSLEGGKAFF
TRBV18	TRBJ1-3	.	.	TGTGCCAGCTCACCAACCTCCTACTCTGGAAACACCATATATTTT	CASSPTSYSGNTIYF
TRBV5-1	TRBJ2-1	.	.	TGCGCCAGCAGCCTACGACTAGATATCAATGAGCAGTTCTTC	CASSLRLDINEQFF
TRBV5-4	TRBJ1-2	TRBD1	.	TGTGCCAGCAGCTTGGCCGTTTCAGGGGGTGTCTATGGCTACACCTTC	CASSLAVSGGVYGYTF
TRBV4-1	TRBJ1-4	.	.	TGCGCCAGCAGCCAAGACAGTGAAAAACTGTTTTTT	CASSQDSEKLFF
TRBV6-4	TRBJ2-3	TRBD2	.	TGTGCCAGCAGTGTAGCGGGGTCCACAGATACGCAGTATTTT	CASSVAGSTDTQYF
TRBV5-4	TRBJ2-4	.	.	TGTGCCAGCAGCTTGGGTCAGGGGCCAGGGACGGCCAAAAACATTCAGTACTTC	CASSLGQGPGTAKNIQYF
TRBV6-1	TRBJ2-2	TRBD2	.	TGTGCCAGCCGAGGTGCCAGCGGGAGTCCCGGGGAGCTGTTTTTT	CASRGASGSPGELFF
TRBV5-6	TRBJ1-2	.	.	TGTGCCAGCAGCTTGGATGTAGGGAGCTATGGCTACACCTTC	CASSLDVGSYGYTF
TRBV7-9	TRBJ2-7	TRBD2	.	TGTGCCAGCAGCCCCTCAGGACTAGCGGGCCTCTACGAGCAGTACTTC	CASSPSGLAGLYEQYF
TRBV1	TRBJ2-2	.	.	TGCACCAGCAGCCAACTAGGACTAGCTACCGGGGAGCTGTTTTTT	CTSSQLGLATGELFF
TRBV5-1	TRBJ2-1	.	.	TGCGCCAGCAGCTCGCAGGGGATTGATGAGCAGTTCTTC	CASSSQGIDEQFF
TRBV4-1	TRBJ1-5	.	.	TGCGCCAGCAGCCACGTCGCAAAGGGGGATCGCAGGGGCGGACAGCATTTT	CASSHVAKGDRRGGQHF
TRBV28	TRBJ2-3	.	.	TGTGCCAGCAGTTTATTTCCGGGGGATACGCAGTATTTT	CASSLFPGDTQYF
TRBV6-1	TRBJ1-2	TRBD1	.	TGTGCCAGCAGTGGACAGGGGATCGTCTATGGCTACACCTTC	CASSGQGIVYGYTF
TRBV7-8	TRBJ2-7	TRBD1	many	TGTGCCAGCAGCTTACGCGACAGGGGGAGAAGGAACGAGCAGTACTTC	CASSLRDRGRRNEQYF